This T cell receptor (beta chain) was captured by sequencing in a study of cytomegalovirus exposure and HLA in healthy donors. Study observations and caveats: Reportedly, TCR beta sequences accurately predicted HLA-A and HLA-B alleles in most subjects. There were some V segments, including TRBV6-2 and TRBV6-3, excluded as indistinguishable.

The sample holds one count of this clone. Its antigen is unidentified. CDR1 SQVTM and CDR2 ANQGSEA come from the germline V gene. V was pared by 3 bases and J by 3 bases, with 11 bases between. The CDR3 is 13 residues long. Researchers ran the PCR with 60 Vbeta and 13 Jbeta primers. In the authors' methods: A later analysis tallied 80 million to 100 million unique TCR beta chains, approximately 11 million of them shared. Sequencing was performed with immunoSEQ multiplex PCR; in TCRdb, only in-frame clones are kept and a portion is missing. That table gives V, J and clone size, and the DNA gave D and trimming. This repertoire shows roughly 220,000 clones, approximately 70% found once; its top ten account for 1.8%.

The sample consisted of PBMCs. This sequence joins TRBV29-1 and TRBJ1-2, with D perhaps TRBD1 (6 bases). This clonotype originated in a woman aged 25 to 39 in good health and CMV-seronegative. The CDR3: CSVDGGGDYGYTF. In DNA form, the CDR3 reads TGCAGCGTTGATGGCGGGGGCGACTATGGCTACACCTTC. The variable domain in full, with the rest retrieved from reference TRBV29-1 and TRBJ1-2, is SAVISQKPSRDICQRGTSLTIQCQVDSQVTMMFWYRQQPGQSLTLIATANQGSEATYESGFVIDKFPISRPNLTFSTLTVSNMSPEDSSIYLCSVDGGGDYGYTFGSGTRLTVV.